The 3 T cell receptor beta chains presented below share a single source sample, sequenced in a study of neoadjuvant nivolumab and ipilimumab in lung cancer. Method: immunoSEQ multiplex PCR; TCRdb's copy keeps in-frame clones and lacks some. The table includes approximately 5,000 clones, 90% to 95% detected once. The material was blood, obtained after neoadjuvant nivolumab, alone or with ipilimumab, at or shortly before surgery. These TCRs come from an adult with non-small cell lung cancer. Some clones in this sample may be carry-over from other donors' samples.

The chain couples TRBV7-2 to TRBJ1-4; D unresolved. This CDR3 region has 14 residues. Germline-derived CDR1 and CDR2 are SGHTA and FQGNSA. The CDR3 sequence: CASHEGRANEKLFF. DNA for the CDR3: TGTGCGAGCCATGAAGGGCGGGCTAATGAAAAACTGTTTTTT.

The chain couples TRBV5-1 to TRBJ1-2; 7 nucleotides agree with TRBD1. The germline V gene encodes CDR1 SGHRS and CDR2 YFSETQ. V was pared by 3 bases and J by 2 bases, with 7 bases of the junction left unmatched. This CDR3 has 15 amino acids. This CDR3 is CASSSGTDINYGYTF. CDR3 nucleotides: TGCGCCAGCAGCTCCGGGACAGACATCAACTATGGCTACACCTTC.

The rearrangement joins TRBV10-3 to TRBJ1-5, with TRBD1 matching over 7 bases. V trimming: 5 bases; J trimming: 5 bases; junction bases outside the gene matches: 6. CDR1 and CDR2 (germline): ENHRY, SYGVKD. The CDR3 is made up of 14 amino acids. This CDR3 reads CAISSGTEYQPQHF. The CDR3 DNA sequence: TGTGCCATCAGTTCCGGGACAGAGTATCAGCCCCAGCATTTT.